The next 10 T cell receptor beta chains were all read from a single sample in a study of blood T cell repertoires in COVID-19. Assay: immunoSEQ multiplex PCR; the TCRdb copy retains only in-frame clones and omits some. The table lists 45,000 to 55,000 clones, 60% to 85% of them singletons. Sequencing was performed on peripheral blood. The origin of the receptors is a human donor with active or convalescent COVID-19. The donor label of this sample is uncertain.

This chain's CDR3 is CASSQGMGLVNIQYF. In nucleotides, the CDR3 is TGCGCCAGCAGCCAAGGGATGGGGCTAGTCAACATTCAGTACTTC. V gene TRBV4-3 combines with J gene TRBJ2-4, with TRBD1 as a possible D gene (5 bases). The CDR3 consists of 15 residues. In germline, CDR1 is LGHNA, CDR2 YSLEER. V was clipped by 1 base and J by 7 bases, with 14 bases between them.

This chain connects TRBV18 to TRBJ2-7; tentatively, D is TRBD1 (6 bases). Trimming stripped 3 bases from V and 6 bases from J, with 12 bases between. The CDR3 length is 13 residues. CDR1 KGHSH and CDR2 LQKENI come from the germline V gene. This chain's CDR3 is CASSPGHAREQYF. The CDR3 DNA follows: TGTGCCAGCTCACCGGGACACGCACGCGAGCAGTACTTC.

J is TRBJ2-7 and V is TRBV7-6; 8 bases align to TRBD2. This CDR3 spans 15 amino acids. The trim removed 4 bases at V and 3 bases at J, leaving 8 bases unmatched. Germline V gives CDR1 SGHVS, CDR2 FNYEAQ. CDR3 protein: CASSSTREGLYEQYF. The CDR3 DNA sequence: TGTGCCAGCAGCTCCACTCGGGAGGGCCTCTACGAGCAGTACTTC.

This sequence joins TRBV7-9 and TRBJ2-1; weak D call: TRBD2 (6 bases). The CDR3 is 18 residues long. Germline CDR1 reads SEHNR; CDR2 reads FQNEAQ (reference sequence). V lost 1 base to trimming and J lost 1 base, with 17 bases between them. The CDR3 nucleotides are TGTGCCAGCAGCTTAGAGGTTTCTAGCGTGGAGTCCTACAATGAGCAGTTCTTC. This encodes CASSLEVSSVESYNEQFF.

The chain couples TRBV29-1 to TRBJ2-7; D might be TRBD1 (5 bases). This CDR3 region has 13 residues. Germline V CDR1 and CDR2: SQVTM, ANQGSEA. Trimming took 6 bases from V and 2 from J, leaving 14 bases between them. DNA for the CDR3: TGCAGCGTGGGGTACCAGGGCACCTACGAGCAGTACTTC. Protein: CSVGYQGTYEQYF.

The V gene is TRBV7-2, the J gene TRBJ1-2; tentatively, D is TRBD1 (5 bases). CDR1 is SGHTA, CDR2 FQGNSA, per germline. The CDR3 extends over 13 amino acids. Trimming removed 5 bases at V and 6 bases at J, with 13 bases between. This chain's CDR3 is CASSLRRDHGYTF. In DNA, the CDR3 is TGTGCCAGCAGCCTACGGAGGGACCATGGCTACACCTTC.

This chain joins TRBV2 and TRBJ1-4; 12 positions agree with TRBD1. The CDR3 extends over 18 amino acids. Germline trimming cut 7 bases from V and 3 bases from J; bases unmatched to any gene: 12. Germline CDR1 SNHLY, CDR2 FYNNEI. In DNA form, the CDR3 reads TGTGCCAGCATCGAAGCTGGGACAGGGGGCTGGTCTAATGAAAAACTGTTTTTT. Its translation: CASIEAGTGGWSNEKLFF.

The V gene is TRBV6-6, the J gene TRBJ1-5, with a possible D match to TRBD1 (6 bases). The CDR3 extends over 16 amino acids. Trimming shortened V by 2 bases and J by 0 bases, and 11 bases separated the two germline ends. CDR1 is MNHNY, CDR2 SVGAGI, per germline (reference sequence). CDR3 coding DNA: TGTGCCAGCAGTTACCGGGGACAATATAGCAATCAGCCCCAGCATTTT. Protein product: CASSYRGQYSNQPQHF.

V usage is TRBV6-5 and J usage is TRBJ1-1; 7 nucleotides agree with TRBD1. Germline-derived CDR1 and CDR2 are MNHEY and SVGAGI. The J segment lost 0 bases and the V segment lost 4 bases, leaving 8 bases of the junction unmatched. CDR3 length: 16 residues. The CDR3 nucleotides are TGTGCCAGCAGTTCGGACAGGCCTTACCTGAACACTGAAGCTTTCTTT. Translation: CASSSDRPYLNTEAFF.

The gene calls are TRBV11-2 and TRBJ2-3; D is unclear. The CDR3 extends over 12 amino acids. The V and J ends lost 2 bases and 4 bases respectively, with 4 bases between them. Germline CDR1 SGHAT, CDR2 FQNNGV. CDR3 coding DNA: TGTGCCAGCAGCTTATCTCCAGATACGCAGTATTTT. Its translation: CASSLSPDTQYF.